The entry that follows covers one T cell receptor (beta chain) sequence. The data belong to a study of CD8+ T cells in alopecia areata. Treatment given: oral pan-JAK inhibitor, 5-10 mg twice daily. CDR1 and CDR2 (germline): MNHEY, SVGAGI. Trimming took 2 bases from V and 3 from J, leaving 10 bases between them. The CDR3 sequence is 15 residues long. Reverse transcription of extracted RNA yielded cDNA, which provided the sequencing template. Sequenced by immunoSEQ multiplex PCR; TCRdb stores in-frame clones only, minus some. The sample has more than 150,000 clones, about 51% seen once. The sequence was collected from a human donor with alopecia areata. The sample here was CD8+ T cells sorted from blood, taken at week 52, from a patient treated with tofacitinib. This chain joins TRBV6-5 and TRBJ2-2; D remains ambiguous. This chain's CDR3 is CASSYELSYTGELFF. The CDR3 DNA is TGTGCCAGCAGTTACGAACTTTCATACACCGGGGAGCTGTTTTTT.